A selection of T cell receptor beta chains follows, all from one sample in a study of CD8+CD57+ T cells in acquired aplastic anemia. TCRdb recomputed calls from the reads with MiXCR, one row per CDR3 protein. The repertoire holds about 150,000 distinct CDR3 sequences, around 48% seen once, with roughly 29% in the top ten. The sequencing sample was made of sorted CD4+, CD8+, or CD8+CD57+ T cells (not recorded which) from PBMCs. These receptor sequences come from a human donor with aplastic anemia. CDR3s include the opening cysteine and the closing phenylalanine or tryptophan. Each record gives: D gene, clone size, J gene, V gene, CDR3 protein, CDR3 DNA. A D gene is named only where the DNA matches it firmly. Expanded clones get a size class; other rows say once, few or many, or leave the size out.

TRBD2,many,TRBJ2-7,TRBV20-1,CSASSGGSYEQYF,TGCAGTGCTAGCAGCGGGGGGTCCTACGAGCAGTACTTC
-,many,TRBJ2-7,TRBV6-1,CASSEGDKYEQYF,TGTGCCAGCAGTGAGGGGGATAAATACGAGCAGTACTTC
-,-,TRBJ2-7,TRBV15,CATSRGYPTAPSEQYF,TGTGCCACCAGCAGAGGATACCCCACCGCACCCAGCGAGCAGTACTTC
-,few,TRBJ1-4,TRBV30,CAWRADGGGHEKLFF,TGTGCCTGGAGGGCAGACGGGGGAGGACATGAAAAACTGTTTTTT
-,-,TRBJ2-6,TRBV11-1,CASSFPSRSGINHPGANVLTF,TGTGCCAGCAGCTTCCCCAGCCGGAGTGGTATTAACCATCCTGGGGCCAACGTCCTGACTTTC
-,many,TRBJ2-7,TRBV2,CASMEDRRNYEQYF,TGTGCCAGCATGGAGGACCGAAGAAACTACGAGCAGTACTTC
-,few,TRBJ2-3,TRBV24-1,CATSGSTDTQYF,TGTGCCACCAGTGGAAGCACAGATACGCAGTATTTT
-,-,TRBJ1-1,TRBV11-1,CASTQGGGTLNTEAFF,TGTGCCAGCACTCAAGGGGGGGGCACATTAAACACTGAAGCTTTCTTT
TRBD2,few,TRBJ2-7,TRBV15,CATSTGTSGSFVEQYF,TGTGCCACCAGCACCGGGACTAGCGGGAGTTTCGTCGAGCAGTACTTC
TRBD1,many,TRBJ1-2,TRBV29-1,CSVDSADRVMLSGYTF,TGCAGCGTTGACTCGGCGGACAGGGTTATGTTGAGTGGCTACACCTTC
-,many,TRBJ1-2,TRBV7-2,CASSLVPGNYGYTF,TGTGCCAGCAGCTTAGTCCCGGGGAACTATGGCTACACCTTC
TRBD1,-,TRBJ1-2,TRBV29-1,CSVEELGTEELLYGYTF,TGCAGCGTTGAAGAACTAGGGACAGAGGAGCTTCTCTATGGCTACACCTTC
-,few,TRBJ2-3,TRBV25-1,CASSEVDGASQASTDTQYF,TGTGCCAGCAGTGAAGTGGACGGCGCGTCTCAAGCTAGCACAGATACGCAGTATTTT
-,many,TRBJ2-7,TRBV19,CASSGRDSHSYEQYF,TGTGCCAGTAGTGGCCGGGACTCTCACTCCTACGAGCAGTACTTC
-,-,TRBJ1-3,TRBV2,CASSVGRDSGNTINF,TGTGCCAGCAGTGTGGGCAGGGATTCTGGAAACACCATAAATTTT
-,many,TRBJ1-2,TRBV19,CASSIGSGDYGYTF,TGTGCCAGTAGTATAGGTTCCGGGGACTATGGCTACACCTTC
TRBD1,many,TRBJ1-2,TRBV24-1,CATRDRGLGGYTF,TGTGCCACCCGGGACAGGGGGCTGGGGGGCTACACCTTC
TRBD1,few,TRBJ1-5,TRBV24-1,CATSAGTGRQPQHF,TGTGCCACCAGTGCCGGGACAGGTCGTCAGCCCCAGCATTTT
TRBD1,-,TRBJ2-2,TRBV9,CASRQGANTGELFF,TGTGCCAGCCGACAGGGAGCGAACACCGGGGAGCTGTTTTTT
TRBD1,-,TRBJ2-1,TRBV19,CASSIGDRGLNEQFF,TGTGCCAGTAGTATAGGGGACAGGGGTCTGAATGAGCAGTTCTTC
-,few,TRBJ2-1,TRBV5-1,CASSLAPGLNNEQFF,TGCGCCAGCAGCTTGGCGCCTGGACTAAACAATGAGCAGTTCTTC
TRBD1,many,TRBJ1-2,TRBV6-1,CASIGPGTGKRYGYTF,TGTGCCAGCATAGGTCCCGGGACAGGGAAGAGGTATGGCTACACCTTC
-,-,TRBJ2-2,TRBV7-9,CASSRDRYTGELFF,TGTGCCAGCAGCCGGGACCGATACACCGGGGAGCTGTTTTTT
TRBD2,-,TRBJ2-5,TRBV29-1,CSVEGTRAGGRETQYF,TGCAGCGTTGAAGGGACGAGGGCGGGAGGCAGAGAGACCCAGTACTTC
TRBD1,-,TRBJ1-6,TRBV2,CASRWDSSVGSPLHF,TGTGCCAGCAGATGGGACAGTTCGGTGGGTTCACCCCTCCACTTT
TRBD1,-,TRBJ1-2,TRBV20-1,CSAKTGSAYGYTF,TGCAGTGCTAAGACAGGGTCCGCCTATGGCTACACCTTC
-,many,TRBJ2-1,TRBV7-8,CASSPGGREGHEQFF,TGTGCCAGCAGCCCCGGAGGGAGAGAAGGCCATGAGCAGTTCTTC
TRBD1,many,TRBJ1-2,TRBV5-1,CASSSRTGDDGYTF,TGCGCCAGCAGCTCTCGGACAGGTGACGATGGCTACACCTTC
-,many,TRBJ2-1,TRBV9,CASSVEGYSYNEQFF,TGTGCCAGCAGCGTAGAAGGGTACTCCTACAATGAGCAGTTCTTC
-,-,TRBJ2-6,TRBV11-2,CASTSRFRQERSGANVLAF,TGTGCCAGCACCTCGCGATTCCGACAGGAACGCTCTGGGGCCAACGTCCTGGCTTTC
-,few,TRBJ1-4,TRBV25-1,CASSEGVRQGEKLFF,TGTGCCAGCAGTGAAGGGGTTAGGCAGGGTGAAAAACTGTTTTTT
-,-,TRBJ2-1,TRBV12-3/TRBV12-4,CASRPFPHPGRAQHNEQFF,TGTGCCAGCAGACCTTTTCCCCATCCGGGACGAGCGCAACACAATGAGCAGTTCTTC
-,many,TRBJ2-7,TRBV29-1,CSAAAPRGYEQYF,TGCAGCGCTGCCGCTCCGCGGGGATACGAGCAGTACTTC
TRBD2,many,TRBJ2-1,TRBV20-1,CSASEPGLAYIDEQFF,TGCAGTGCTAGTGAACCGGGACTAGCGTATATAGATGAGCAGTTCTTC
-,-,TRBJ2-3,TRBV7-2,CASSHPEGWTGEGTRAPDTQYF,TGTGCCAGCAGCCACCCAGAGGGCTGGACAGGGGAGGGGACTAGAGCCCCAGATACGCAGTATTTT
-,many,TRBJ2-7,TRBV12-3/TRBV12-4,CASSYGTSEQYF,TGTGCCAGCAGCTACGGGACGAGCGAGCAGTACTTC
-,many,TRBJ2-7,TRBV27,CASSPWGHEQYF,TGTGCCAGCAGTCCTTGGGGACACGAGCAGTACTTC
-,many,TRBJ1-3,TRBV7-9,CASSSLTYSGNTIYF,TGTGCCAGCAGCTCACTGACCTACTCTGGAAACACCATATATTTT
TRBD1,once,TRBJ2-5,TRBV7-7,CASSSITGTGYEIQYF,TGTGCTAGCAGCTCAATAACCGGGACAGGATATGAGATCCAGTACTTC
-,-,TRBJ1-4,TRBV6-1,CASTYSIDYREKLFF,TGTGCCAGCACCTATTCAATAGACTACAGGGAAAAACTGTTTTTT
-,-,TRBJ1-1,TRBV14,CSPRTAFF,TGTTCTCCCCGAACAGCTTTCTTT
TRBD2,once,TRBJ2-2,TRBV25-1,CASGGRTSTNTGELFF,TGTGCCAGCGGGGGGAGGACTAGCACCAACACCGGGGAGCTGTTTTTT
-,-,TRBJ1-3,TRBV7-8,CASSLGRISGNTIYF,TGTGCCAGCAGCCTAGGACGGATCTCTGGAAACACCATATATTTT
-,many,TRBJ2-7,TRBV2,CASSDISKFYEQYF,TGTGCCAGCAGTGACATCTCCAAATTCTACGAGCAGTACTTC
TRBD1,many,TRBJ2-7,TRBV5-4,CASSLEGSGQGAYEQYF,TGTGCCAGCAGCTTGGAGGGATCGGGACAGGGGGCCTACGAGCAGTACTTC
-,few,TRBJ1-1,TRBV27,CASSWGPGANTEAFF,TGTGCCAGCAGTTGGGGTCCAGGGGCGAACACTGAAGCTTTCTTT
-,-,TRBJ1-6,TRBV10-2,CASSESTASYNSPLHF,TGCGCCAGCAGTGAGTCGACGGCCTCCTATAATTCACCCCTCCACTTT
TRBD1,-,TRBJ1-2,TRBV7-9,CASSTGDSNYGYTF,TGTGCCAGCAGCACAGGGGACAGCAACTATGGCTACACCTTC
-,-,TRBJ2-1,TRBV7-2,CASGSRNEQFF,TGTGCCAGCGGAAGCCGCAATGAGCAGTTCTTC
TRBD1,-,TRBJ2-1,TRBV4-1,CASSQDSVDLGDRDNEQFF,TGCGCCAGCAGCCAAGATAGTGTGGACCTGGGGGACAGAGACAATGAGCAGTTCTTC
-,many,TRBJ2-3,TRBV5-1,CASSWVGTGTDTQYF,TGCGCCAGCAGCTGGGTCGGGACGGGCACAGATACGCAGTATTTT
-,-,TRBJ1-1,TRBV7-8,CASSLYDRGRMNTEAFF,TGTGCCAGCAGCTTATACGACCGGGGCCGGATGAACACTGAAGCTTTCTTT
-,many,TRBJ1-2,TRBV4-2,CASSQDSQPYGYTF,TGTGCCAGCAGCCAAGATAGCCAGCCGTATGGCTACACCTTC
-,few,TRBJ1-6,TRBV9,CASNKEINSPLHF,TGTGCCAGCAACAAGGAGATTAATTCACCCCTCCACTTT